This entry describes one T cell receptor (beta chain). This record belongs to a study of CD8 T cells in Susac syndrome. With random hexamers, reverse transcription was performed on roughly 0.5 to 1 ug of RNA. Across 54 Vbeta and 13 Jbeta, TCR beta CDR3 was amplified with immunoSEQ multiplex PCR. In TCRdb, the immunoSEQ multiplex PCR reads were re-called with MiXCR into one record per CDR3 protein. Of some 120,000 distinct CDR3 sequences in the sample, around 96% were seen once. The origin of this receptor is a human donor in good health. The sample consisted of CD4+ T cells from PBMCs.

Here the CDR3 DNA reads TGCGCCAGCAGATCCACAGGGGTGAACACCGGGGAGCTGTTTTTT. As protein: CASRSTGVNTGELFF. The chain links TRBV10-1 to TRBJ2-2, with 7 bases matching TRBD1. With V trimmed by 6 bases and J by 1 base, 5 bases remained unmatched. The length of the CDR3 is 15 residues. The germline V gene has CDR1 WNHNN and CDR2 SYGVQD (reference sequence).